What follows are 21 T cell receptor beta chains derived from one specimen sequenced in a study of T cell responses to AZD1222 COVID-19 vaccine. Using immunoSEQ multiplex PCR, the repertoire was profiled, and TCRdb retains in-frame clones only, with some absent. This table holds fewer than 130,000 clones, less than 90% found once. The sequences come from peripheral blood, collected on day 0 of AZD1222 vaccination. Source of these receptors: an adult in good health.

The CDR3 reads CATRGVDTIYF. CDR3 nucleotide sequence: TGTGCCACCAGGGGGGTGGACACCATATATTTT. The chain recombines TRBV28 with TRBJ1-3; 7 bases line up with TRBD1. J was trimmed by 8 bases and V by 10 bases; bases with no gene match: 5. The CDR3 is made up of 11 amino acids. Germline V gene sequence: CDR1 MDHEN, CDR2 SYDVKM.

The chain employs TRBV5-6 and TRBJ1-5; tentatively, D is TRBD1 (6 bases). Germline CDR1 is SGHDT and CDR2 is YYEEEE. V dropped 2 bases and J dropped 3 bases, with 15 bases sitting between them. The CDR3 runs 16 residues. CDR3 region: CASSLRGANVNQPQHF. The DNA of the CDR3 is TGTGCCAGCAGCTTAAGGGGGGCGAACGTCAATCAGCCCCAGCATTTT.

In DNA form, the CDR3 reads TGTGCCAGCAGCCCAGGGACTAGCGGGACCAACAATGAGCAGTTCTTC. Amino acids: CASSPGTSGTNNEQFF. The chain uses TRBV5-6 and TRBJ2-1; 13 bases are shared with TRBD2. The V segment lost 4 bases and the J segment 5 bases; nucleotides outside the gene matches: 6. This CDR3 comprises 16 residues. Germline CDR1 SGHDT, CDR2 YYEEEE.

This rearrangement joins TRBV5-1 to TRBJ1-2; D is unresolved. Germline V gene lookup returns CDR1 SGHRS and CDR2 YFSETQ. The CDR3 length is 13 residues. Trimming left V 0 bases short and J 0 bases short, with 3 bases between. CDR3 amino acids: CASSLAPNYGYTF. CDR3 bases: TGCGCCAGCAGCTTGGCCCCTAACTATGGCTACACCTTC.

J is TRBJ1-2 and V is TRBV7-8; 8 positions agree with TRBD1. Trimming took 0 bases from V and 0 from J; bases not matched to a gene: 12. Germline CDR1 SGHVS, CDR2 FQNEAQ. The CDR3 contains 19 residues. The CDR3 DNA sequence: TGTGCCAGCAGCTTAGCGCTTGGACAGGGTTCCTTAGCTAACTATGGCTACACCTTC. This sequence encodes CASSLALGQGSLANYGYTF.

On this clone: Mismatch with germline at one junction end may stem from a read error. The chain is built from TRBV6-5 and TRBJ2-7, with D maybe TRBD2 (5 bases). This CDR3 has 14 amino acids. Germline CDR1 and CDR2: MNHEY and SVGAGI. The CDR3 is CASSYDYPSNEQYF. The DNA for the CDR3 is TGTGCCAGCAGTTACGACTATCCCTCCAACGAGCAGTACTTC.

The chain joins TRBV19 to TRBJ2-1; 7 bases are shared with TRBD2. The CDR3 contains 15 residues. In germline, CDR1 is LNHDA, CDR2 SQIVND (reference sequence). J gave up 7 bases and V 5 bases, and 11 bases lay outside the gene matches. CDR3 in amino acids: CASSEWAGRGNEQFF. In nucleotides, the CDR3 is TGTGCCAGTAGTGAGTGGGCGGGGCGGGGGAATGAGCAGTTCTTC. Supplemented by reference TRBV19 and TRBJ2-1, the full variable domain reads DGGITQSPKYLFRKEGQNVTLSCEQNLNHDAMYWYRQDPGQGLRLIYYSQIVNDFQKGDIAEGYSVSREKKESFPLTVTSAQKNPTAFYLCASSEWAGRGNEQFFGPGTRLTVL.

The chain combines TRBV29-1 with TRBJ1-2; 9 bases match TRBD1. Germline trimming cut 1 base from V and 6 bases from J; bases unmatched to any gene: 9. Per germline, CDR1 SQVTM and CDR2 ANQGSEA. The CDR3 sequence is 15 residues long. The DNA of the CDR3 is TGCAGCGTTGAAGGGGCTCCTACAGGGGGCCATGGCTACACCTTC. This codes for CSVEGAPTGGHGYTF.

As DNA, the CDR3 is TGTGCCAGCAGCCCGGGACAGCCTGCAACTAATGAAAAACTGTTTTTT. Protein: CASSPGQPATNEKLFF. The chain carries TRBV5-6 and TRBJ1-4; 7 positions agree with TRBD1. The V segment lost 4 bases and the J segment 0 bases; nucleotides outside the gene matches: 6. CDR3 length equals 16 residues. Germline lookup yields CDR1 SGHDT and CDR2 YYEEEE.

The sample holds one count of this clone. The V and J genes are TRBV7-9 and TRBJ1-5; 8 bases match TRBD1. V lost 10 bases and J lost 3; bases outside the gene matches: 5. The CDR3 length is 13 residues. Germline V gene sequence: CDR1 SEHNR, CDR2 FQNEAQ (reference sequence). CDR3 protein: CATGTGFNQPQHF. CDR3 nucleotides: TGTGCCACCGGGACAGGATTCAATCAGCCCCAGCATTTT.

Written as DNA, the CDR3 is TGTGCCAGCAGCTCCCTCACTAGCGGGACGCCGTGGTTCTTC. Encoded protein: CASSSLTSGTPWFF. This chain uses TRBV5-4 with TRBJ2-1; 10 bases map to TRBD2. V was pared by 3 bases and J by 15 bases, with 12 bases of the junction left unmatched. Germline CDR1 SGHNT, CDR2 YYREEE (reference sequence). This CDR3 spans 14 amino acids. The whole variable domain, remainder taken from reference TRBV5-4 and TRBJ2-1, is ETGVTQSPTHLIKTRGQQVTLRCSSQSGHNTVSWYQQALGQGPQFIFQYYREEENGRGNFPPRFSGLQFPNYSSELNVNALELDDSALYLCASSSLTSGTPWFFGPGTRLTVL.

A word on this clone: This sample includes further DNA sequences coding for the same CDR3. CDR3 amino acids: CASSYGGRANYGYTF. As DNA, the CDR3 is TGTGCCAGCAGTTACGGCGGCAGGGCGAACTATGGCTACACCTTC. The chain employs TRBV6-5 and TRBJ1-2; a possible D gene is TRBD1 (5 bases). The germline V gene encodes CDR1 MNHEY and CDR2 SVGAGI. The CDR3 runs to 15 residues. V was cut by 2 bases and J by 2 bases, with 12 bases left in between.

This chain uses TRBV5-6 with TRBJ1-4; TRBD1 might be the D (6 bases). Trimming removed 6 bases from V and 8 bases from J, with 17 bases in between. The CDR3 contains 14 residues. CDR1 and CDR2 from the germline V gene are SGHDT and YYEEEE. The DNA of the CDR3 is TGTGCCAGCAACGCTTGGACAGATGGAGAAAAACTGTTTTTT. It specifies CASNAWTDGEKLFF.

As DNA, the CDR3 is TGTGCCAGCAGCCTCCGGGGCCTTAATCAGCCCCAGCATTTT. Translation: CASSLRGLNQPQHF. The rearrangement uses TRBV13 and TRBJ1-5; a weak D match, TRBD1 (5 bases). V was cut by 5 bases and J by 4 bases, with 12 bases left in between. Per the germline V gene, CDR1 is PRHDT and CDR2 is FYEKMQ (reference sequence). The CDR3 contains 14 residues. The whole variable domain, filled in from reference TRBV13 and TRBJ1-5, reads AAGVIQSPRHLIKEKRETATLKCYPIPRHDTVYWYQQGPGQDPQFLISFYEKMQSDKGSIPDRFSAQQFSDYHSELNMSSLELGDSALYFCASSLRGLNQPQHFGDGTRLSIL.

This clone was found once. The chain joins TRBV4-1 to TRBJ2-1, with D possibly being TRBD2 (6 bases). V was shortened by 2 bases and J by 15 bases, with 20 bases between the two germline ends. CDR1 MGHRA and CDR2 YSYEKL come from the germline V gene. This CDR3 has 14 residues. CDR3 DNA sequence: TGCGCCAGCAGCCAAACCCCGGGAGCCCCCGAGGGGTTCTTC. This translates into CASSQTPGAPEGFF.

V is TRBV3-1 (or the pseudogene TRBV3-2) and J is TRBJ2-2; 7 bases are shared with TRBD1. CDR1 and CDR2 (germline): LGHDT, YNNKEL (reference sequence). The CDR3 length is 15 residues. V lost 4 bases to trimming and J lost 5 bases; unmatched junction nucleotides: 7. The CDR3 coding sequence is TGTGCCAGCAGCCCCCACAGGGGTGGGACCGGGGAGCTGTTTTTT. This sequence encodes CASSPHRGGTGELFF.

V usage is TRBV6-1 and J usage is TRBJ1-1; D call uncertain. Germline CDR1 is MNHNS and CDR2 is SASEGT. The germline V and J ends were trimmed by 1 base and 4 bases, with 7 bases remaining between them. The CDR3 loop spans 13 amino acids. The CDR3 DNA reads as TGTGCCAGCAGTGAAGGCCATCCCACTGAAGCTTTCTTT. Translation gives CASSEGHPTEAFF.

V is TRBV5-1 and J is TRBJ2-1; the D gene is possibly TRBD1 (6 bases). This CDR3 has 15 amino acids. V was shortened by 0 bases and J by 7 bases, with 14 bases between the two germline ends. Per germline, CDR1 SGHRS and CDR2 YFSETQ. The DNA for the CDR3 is TGCGCCAGCAGCTTGGACAGGGCAGTTACGAATGAGCAGTTCTTC. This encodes CASSLDRAVTNEQFF.

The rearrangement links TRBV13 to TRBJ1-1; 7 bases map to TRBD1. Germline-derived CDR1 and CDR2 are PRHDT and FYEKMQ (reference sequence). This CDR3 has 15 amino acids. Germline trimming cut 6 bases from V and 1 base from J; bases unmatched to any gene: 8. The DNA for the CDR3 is TGTGCCAGCAGTAGGCGGACAGGAGGGAACACTGAAGCTTTCTTT. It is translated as CASSRRTGGNTEAFF.

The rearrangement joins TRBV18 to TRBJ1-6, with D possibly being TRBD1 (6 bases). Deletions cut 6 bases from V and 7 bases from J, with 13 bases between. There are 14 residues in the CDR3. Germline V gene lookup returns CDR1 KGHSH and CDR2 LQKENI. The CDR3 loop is CASSTNRENSPLHF. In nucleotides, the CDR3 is TGTGCCAGCTCCACGAACAGGGAGAATTCACCCCTCCACTTT.

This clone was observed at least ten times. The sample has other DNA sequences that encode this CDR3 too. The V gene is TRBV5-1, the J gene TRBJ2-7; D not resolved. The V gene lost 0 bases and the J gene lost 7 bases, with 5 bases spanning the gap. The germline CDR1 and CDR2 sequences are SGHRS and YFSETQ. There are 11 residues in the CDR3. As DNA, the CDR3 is TGCGCCAGCAGCTTGGCTGAAGAGCAGTACTTC. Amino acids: CASSLAEEQYF.